This entry describes one T cell receptor beta chain. What it binds is unknown. The total RNA that was extracted per sample amounted to at least 5 micrograms. Through a sample-barcoded 5' primer and a J-beta primer mix, a second PCR was run for roughly 7 to 12 cycles. MiXCR, run by TCRdb on the 5' RACE reads, gives a single entry per CDR3 protein. In the table there are about 640,000 distinct CDR3 sequences, roughly 53% of which are singletons. Trimming cost V 0 bases and J 11 bases; bases outside gene matches: 9. CDR3 length: 15 residues. Germline V gene sequence: CDR1 LNHNV, CDR2 YYDKDF (reference sequence). This sample was included in a study of blood T cells in healthy people across ages. Study outcomes and limitations: Long-lived donors carried more naive CD4+ cells and greater diversity than aged donors.

The specimen sequenced was blood. V gene TRBV15 combines with J gene TRBJ1-1; TRBD1 agrees at 10 bases. The receptor comes from a man aged 60 to 69 in good health. CDR3 sequence reads: CATSRDRGTGAGAFF. The CDR3 nucleotides are TGTGCCACCAGCAGAGATCGCGGGACAGGGGCTGGGGCTTTCTTT.